The TCR beta chain described here comes from a study of cytomegalovirus exposure and HLA in healthy donors. Study-wide findings and caveats: Data from an earlier analysis indicated that most TCR beta V segments were productive either about 87% or about 30% of the time. Later on, an analysis tied under 20,000 TCR beta sequences to HLA alleles at 0.05 false discovery rate. Cytomegalovirus association was listed for roughly 160 TCR beta chains. The HLA-A and HLA-B alleles of most subjects were reportedly predicted accurately from TCR beta sequences.

Points on this clone: As yet, its antigen is unknown.

V trimming: 6 bases; J trimming: 9 bases; junction bases outside the gene matches: 13. CDR1 and CDR2 (germline): MNHEY, SVGAGI. The CDR3 runs to 15 residues. It was with 60 Vbeta and 13 Jbeta primers that the PCR ran. Sequencing was performed with immunoSEQ multiplex PCR; in TCRdb, only in-frame clones are kept and a portion is missing. Its table records about 110,000 clones. Sequenced material: PBMCs. The receptor was derived from a man aged 45-65 years in good health and CMV-seronegative. V and J are TRBV6-5 and TRBJ2-1, with TRBD2 matching 8 bases. The CDR3 DNA is TGTGCCAGCAGCAAGGGCCGGCGGGGGGCGGGTGAGCAGTTCTTC. Protein product: CASSKGRRGAGEQFF.